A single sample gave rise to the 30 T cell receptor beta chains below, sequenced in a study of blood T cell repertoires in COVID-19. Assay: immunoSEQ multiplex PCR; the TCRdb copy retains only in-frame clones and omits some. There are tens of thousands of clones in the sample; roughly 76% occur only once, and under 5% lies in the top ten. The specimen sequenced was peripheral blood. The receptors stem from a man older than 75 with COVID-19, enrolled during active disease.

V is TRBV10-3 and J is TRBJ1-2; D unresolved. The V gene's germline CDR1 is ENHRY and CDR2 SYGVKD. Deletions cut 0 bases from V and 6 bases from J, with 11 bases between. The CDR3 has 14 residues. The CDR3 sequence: CAISESFTGNGYTF. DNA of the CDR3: TGTGCCATCAGTGAGTCATTTACGGGGAATGGCTACACCTTC.

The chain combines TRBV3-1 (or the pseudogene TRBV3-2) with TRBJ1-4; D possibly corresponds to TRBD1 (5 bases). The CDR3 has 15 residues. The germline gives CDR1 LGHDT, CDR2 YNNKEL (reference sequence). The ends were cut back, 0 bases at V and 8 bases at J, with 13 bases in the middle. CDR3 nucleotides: TGTGCCAGCAGCCAAGATTGGGGGGTAGGAGAAAAACTGTTTTTT. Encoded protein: CASSQDWGVGEKLFF.

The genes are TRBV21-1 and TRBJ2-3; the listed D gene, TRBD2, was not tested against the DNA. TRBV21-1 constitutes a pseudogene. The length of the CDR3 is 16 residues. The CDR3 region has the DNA TGTGCCAGCAGCGAGTGTGCGGGAGCGAGTATAGATACGCAGTATTTT. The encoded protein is CASSECAGASIDTQYF.

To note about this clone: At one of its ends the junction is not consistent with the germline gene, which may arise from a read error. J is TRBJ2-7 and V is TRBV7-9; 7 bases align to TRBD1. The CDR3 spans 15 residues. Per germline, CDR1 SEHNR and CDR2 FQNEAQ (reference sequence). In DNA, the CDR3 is TGTGCCAGCAGCTTAGTTCTGGGACAGTCCTCCGAGCAGTACTTC. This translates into CASSLVLGQSSEQYF. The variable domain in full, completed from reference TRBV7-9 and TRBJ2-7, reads DTGVSQNPRHKITKRGQNVTFRCDPISEHNRLYWYRQTLGQGPEFLTYFQNEAQLEKSRLLSDRFSAERPKGSFSTLEIQRTEQGDSAMYLCASSLVLGQSSEQYFGPGTRLTVT.

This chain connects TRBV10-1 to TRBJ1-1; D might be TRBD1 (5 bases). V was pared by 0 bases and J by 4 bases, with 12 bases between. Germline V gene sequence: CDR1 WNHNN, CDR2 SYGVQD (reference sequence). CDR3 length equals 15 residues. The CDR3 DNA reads TGCGCCAGCAGTGAGTCTCCAGGGTTCGGCACTGAAGCTTTCTTT. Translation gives CASSESPGFGTEAFF.

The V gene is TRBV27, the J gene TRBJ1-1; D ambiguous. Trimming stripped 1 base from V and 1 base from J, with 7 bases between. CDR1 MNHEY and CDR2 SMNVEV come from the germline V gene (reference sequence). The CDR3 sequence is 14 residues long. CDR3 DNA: TGTGCCAGCAGTTTATTCCGGGAGAACACTGAAGCTTTCTTT. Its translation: CASSLFRENTEAFF.

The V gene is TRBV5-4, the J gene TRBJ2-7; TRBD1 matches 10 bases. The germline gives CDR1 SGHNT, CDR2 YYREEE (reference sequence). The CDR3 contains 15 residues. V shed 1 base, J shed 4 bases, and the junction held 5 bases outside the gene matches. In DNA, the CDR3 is TGTGCCAGCAGCTTGCAGGGGGACAGGGGTTACGAGCAGTACTTC. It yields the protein CASSLQGDRGYEQYF.

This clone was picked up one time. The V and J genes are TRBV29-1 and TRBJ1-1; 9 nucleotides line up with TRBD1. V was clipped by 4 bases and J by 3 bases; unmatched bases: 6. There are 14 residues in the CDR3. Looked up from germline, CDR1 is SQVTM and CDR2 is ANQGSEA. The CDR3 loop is CSVVNRGLDTEAFF. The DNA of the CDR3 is TGCAGCGTTGTTAACAGGGGGCTTGACACTGAAGCTTTCTTT.

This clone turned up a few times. The CDR3 is CASSQGQGSNTIYF. The DNA of the CDR3 is TGCGCCAGCAGCCAAGGACAGGGGAGTAACACCATATATTTT. The chain carries TRBV4-1 and TRBJ1-3, with 8 bases that match TRBD1. Germline CDR1 is MGHRA and CDR2 is YSYEKL. V shed 1 base and J 7 bases; nucleotides not matched to a gene: 3. The CDR3 is made up of 14 amino acids.

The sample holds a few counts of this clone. The CDR3 nucleotides are TGTGCCAGCGACAGGTCCTCCTACGAGCAGTACTTC. Its protein is CASDRSSYEQYF. This chain uses TRBV2 with TRBJ2-7, with D possibly being TRBD1 (6 bases). This CDR3 region has 12 residues. V was shortened by 8 bases and J by 0 bases, with 8 bases between the two germline ends. Germline lookup yields CDR1 SNHLY and CDR2 FYNNEI.

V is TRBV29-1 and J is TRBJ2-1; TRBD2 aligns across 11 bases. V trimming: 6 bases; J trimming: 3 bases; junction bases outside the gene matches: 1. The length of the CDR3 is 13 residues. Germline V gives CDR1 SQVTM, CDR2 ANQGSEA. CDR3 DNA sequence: TGCAGCGTCGGACTAGCGGGCTACAATGAGCAGTTCTTC. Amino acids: CSVGLAGYNEQFF.

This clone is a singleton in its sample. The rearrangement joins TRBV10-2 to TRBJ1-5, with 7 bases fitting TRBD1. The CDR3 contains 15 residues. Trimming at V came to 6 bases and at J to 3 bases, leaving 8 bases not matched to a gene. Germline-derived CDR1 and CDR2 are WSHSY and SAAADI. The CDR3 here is CASSSGQVYNQPQHF. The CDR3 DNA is TGCGCCAGCAGCTCCGGACAGGTATACAATCAGCCCCAGCATTTT.

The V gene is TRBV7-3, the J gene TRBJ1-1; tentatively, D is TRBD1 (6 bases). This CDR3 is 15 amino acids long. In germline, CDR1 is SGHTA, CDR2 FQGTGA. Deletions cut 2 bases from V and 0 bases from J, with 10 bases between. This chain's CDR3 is CASSLGGALNTEAFF. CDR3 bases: TGTGCCAGCAGCTTAGGGGGGGCGCTGAACACTGAAGCTTTCTTT.

The CDR3 here is CASGSSFDRGQGQPQHF. The CDR3 DNA reads as TGTGCTAGTGGTTCCTCCTTCGACAGGGGGCAAGGTCAGCCCCAGCATTTT. V is TRBV12-5 and J is TRBJ1-5, with 10 nucleotides matching TRBD1. CDR3 length: 17 amino acids. Germline values: CDR1 LGHNT, CDR2 FRNRAP. The V and J ends lost 4 bases and 6 bases, in that order; junction bases with no gene match: 12.

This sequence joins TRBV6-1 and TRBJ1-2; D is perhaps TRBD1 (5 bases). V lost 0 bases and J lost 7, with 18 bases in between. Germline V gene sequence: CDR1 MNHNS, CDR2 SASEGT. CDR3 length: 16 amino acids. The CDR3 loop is CASSEAGGTWIGGYTF. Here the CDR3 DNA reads TGTGCCAGCAGTGAAGCTGGGGGGACTTGGATCGGTGGCTACACCTTC.

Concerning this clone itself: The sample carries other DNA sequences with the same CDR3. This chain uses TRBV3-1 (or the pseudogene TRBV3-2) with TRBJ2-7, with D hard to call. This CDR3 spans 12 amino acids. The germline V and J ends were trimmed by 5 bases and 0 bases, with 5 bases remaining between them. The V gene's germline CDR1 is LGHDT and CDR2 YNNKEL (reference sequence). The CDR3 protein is CASSLSSYEQYF. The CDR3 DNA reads TGTGCCAGCAGCTTGAGCTCCTACGAGCAGTACTTC.

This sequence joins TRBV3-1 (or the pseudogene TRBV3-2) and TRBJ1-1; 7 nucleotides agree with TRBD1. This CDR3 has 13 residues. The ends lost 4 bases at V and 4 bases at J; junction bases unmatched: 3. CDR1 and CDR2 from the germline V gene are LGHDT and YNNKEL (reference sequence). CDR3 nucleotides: TGTGCCAGCAGCCGGCCAGGGGGCACTGAAGCTTTCTTT. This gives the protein CASSRPGGTEAFF.

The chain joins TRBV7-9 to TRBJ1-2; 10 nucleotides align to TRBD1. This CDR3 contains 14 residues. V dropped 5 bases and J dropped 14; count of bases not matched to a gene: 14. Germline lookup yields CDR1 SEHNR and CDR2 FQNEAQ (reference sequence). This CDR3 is CASSPQGTGVVETF. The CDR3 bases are TGTGCCAGCAGCCCCCAAGGGACAGGGGTTGTGGAGACCTTC.

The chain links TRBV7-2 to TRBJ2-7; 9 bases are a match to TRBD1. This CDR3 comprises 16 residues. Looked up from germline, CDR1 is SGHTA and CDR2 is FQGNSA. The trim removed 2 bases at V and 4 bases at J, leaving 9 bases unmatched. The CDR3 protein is CASSLRGTGLTYEQYF. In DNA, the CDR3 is TGTGCCAGCAGCTTAAGAGGGACAGGGTTAACGTACGAGCAGTACTTC.

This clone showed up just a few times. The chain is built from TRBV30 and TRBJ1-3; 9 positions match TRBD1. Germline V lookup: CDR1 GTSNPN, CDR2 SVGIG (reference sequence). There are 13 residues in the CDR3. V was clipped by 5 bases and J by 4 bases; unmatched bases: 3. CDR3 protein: CAWGTGIGNTIYF. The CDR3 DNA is TGTGCCTGGGGGACAGGGATCGGAAACACCATATATTTT.

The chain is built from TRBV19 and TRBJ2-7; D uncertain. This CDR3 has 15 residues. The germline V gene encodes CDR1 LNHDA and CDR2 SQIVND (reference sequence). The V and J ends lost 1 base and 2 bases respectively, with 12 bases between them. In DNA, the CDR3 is TGTGCCAGTAGTATAGGCCAGCGTAAAGCCTACGAGCAGTACTTC. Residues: CASSIGQRKAYEQYF.

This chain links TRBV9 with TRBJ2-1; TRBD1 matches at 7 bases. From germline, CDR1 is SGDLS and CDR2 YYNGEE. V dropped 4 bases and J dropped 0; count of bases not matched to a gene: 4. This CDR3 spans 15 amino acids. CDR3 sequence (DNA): TGTGCCAGCAGCATACGACAGGGCTCCTACAATGAGCAGTTCTTC. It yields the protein CASSIRQGSYNEQFF.

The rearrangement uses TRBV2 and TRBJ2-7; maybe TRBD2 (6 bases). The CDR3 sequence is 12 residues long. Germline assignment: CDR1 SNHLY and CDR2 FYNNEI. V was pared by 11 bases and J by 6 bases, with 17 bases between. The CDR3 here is CAGGRDAGEQYF. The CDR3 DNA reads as TGTGCCGGTGGGCGGGATGCGGGCGAGCAGTACTTC.

The CDR3 DNA follows: TGTGCCAGCTCACCTCGGACAGGGGGCACTGAAAAACTGTTTTTT. Its protein is CASSPRTGGTEKLFF. V gene TRBV18 combines with J gene TRBJ1-4, with 11 bases identical to TRBD1. The germline CDR1 and CDR2 sequences are KGHSH and LQKENI. This CDR3 comprises 15 residues. Unmatched junction bases numbered 4, after V lost 3 bases and J lost 7 bases.

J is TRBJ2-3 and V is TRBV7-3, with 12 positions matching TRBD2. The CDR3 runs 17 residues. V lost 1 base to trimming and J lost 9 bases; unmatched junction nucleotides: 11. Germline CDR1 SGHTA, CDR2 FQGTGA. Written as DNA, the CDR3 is TGTGCCAGCAGCTTAAGTAACCCCCTAGCGGGGGGGCGCACGCAGTATTTT. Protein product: CASSLSNPLAGGRTQYF.

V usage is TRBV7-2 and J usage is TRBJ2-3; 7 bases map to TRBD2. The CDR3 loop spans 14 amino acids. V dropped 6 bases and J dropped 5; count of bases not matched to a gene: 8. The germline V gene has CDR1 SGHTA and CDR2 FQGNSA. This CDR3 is CASRLAAAQDTQYF. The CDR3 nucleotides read TGTGCCAGCAGGCTAGCGGCAGCGCAAGATACGCAGTATTTT.

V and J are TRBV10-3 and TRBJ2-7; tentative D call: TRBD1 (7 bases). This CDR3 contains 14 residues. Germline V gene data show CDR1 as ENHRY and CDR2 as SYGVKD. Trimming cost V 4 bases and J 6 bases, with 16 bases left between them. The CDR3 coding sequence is TGTGCCATCAGTGGGGCGGGGACAGATCTCGAGCAGTACTTC. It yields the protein CAISGAGTDLEQYF.

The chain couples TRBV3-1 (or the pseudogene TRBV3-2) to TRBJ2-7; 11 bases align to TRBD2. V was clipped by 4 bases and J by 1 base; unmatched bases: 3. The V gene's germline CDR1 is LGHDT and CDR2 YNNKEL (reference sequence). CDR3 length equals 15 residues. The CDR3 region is CASSPTSGTSYEQYF. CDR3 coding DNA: TGTGCCAGCAGCCCGACTAGCGGGACGTCCTACGAGCAGTACTTC.

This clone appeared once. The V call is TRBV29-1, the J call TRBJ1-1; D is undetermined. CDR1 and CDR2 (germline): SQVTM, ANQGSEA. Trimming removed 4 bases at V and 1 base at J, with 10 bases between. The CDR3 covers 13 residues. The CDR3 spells CSVVVQQNTEAFF. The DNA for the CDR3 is TGCAGCGTTGTAGTACAGCAGAACACTGAAGCTTTCTTT.

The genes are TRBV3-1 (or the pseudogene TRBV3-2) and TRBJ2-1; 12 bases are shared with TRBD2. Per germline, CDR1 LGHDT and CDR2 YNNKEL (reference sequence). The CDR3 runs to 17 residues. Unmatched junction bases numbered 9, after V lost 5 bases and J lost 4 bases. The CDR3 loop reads CASSYNILAGGYNEQFF. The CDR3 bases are TGTGCCAGCAGCTACAATATTCTAGCGGGGGGGTACAATGAGCAGTTCTTC.